The 2 T cell receptor beta chains below all came from one sample that was sequenced in a study of Ad26.COV2.S vaccination and SARS-CoV-2 variants. Data came from immunoSEQ multiplex PCR; TCRdb stores just in-frame clones and leaves some out. The data contain 200,000 to 250,000 clones, 88% of them singletons. Treatment of the sample: 15 to 20 received Ad26.COV2.S at low or high dose, single or two shots; 5 received placebo; per-sample allocation not given. Vaccine and placebo recipients were sampled on day 63 after the first injection. The sequences come from peripheral blood, collected in a trial of Ad26.COV2.S vaccine versus placebo. These receptors all come from a person aged 18-65 years who received the Ad26.COV2.S COVID-19 vaccine or a placebo.

The gene calls are TRBV5-6 and TRBJ2-7; TRBD2 aligns across 9 bases. Unmatched junction bases numbered 5, after V lost 3 bases and J lost 1 base. Germline V gene sequence: CDR1 SGHDT, CDR2 YYEEEE. CDR3 length: 15 amino acids. The CDR3 coding sequence is TGTGCCAGCAGCTCCGCGAGCGGGAGGTCCTACGAGCAGTACTTC. It yields the protein CASSSASGRSYEQYF.

This rearrangement joins TRBV7-2 to TRBJ2-1; D might be TRBD1 (5 bases). This CDR3 comprises 15 residues. The germline gives CDR1 SGHTA, CDR2 FQGNSA. The germline V and J ends were trimmed by 1 base and 8 bases, with 15 bases remaining between them. In nucleotides, the CDR3 is TGTGCCAGCAGCTTAGTCCAGGGAACGTTGTATGAGCAGTTCTTC. The encoded protein is CASSLVQGTLYEQFF.